These T cell receptor beta chains were read from a single sample in a study of control samples from healthy donors and cancer patients. Libraries were prepared by immunoSEQ multiplex PCR; TCRdb keeps only in-frame clonotypes and omits some of them. This sample has 170,000 or so clones, with roughly 94% found just once. Material: blood. The receptors were gathered from a woman between 18 and 29 years old in good health. Each CDR3 is given with its conserved first and last residue. Each record gives: V gene, clone size, D gene, J gene, CDR3 DNA, CDR3 protein. A D gene is named only where the DNA matches it firmly. The size entry is marked missing in some rows and otherwise reads once, few, many or a size class.

TRBV18	.	.	TRBJ1-4	TGTGCCAGCTCAACGGGATATAATGAAAAACTGTTTTTT	CASSTGYNEKLFF
TRBV21-1	.	.	TRBJ2-2	TGTGCCAGCAACTCGACAGGGAACCCCAACACCGGGGAGCTGTTTTTT	CASNSTGNPNTGELFF
TRBV5-6	.	.	TRBJ2-5	TGTGCCAGCAGCTTAGTCGGACAGTGGCTCCGAGAGACCCAGTACTTC	CASSLVGQWLRETQYF
TRBV7-2	.	TRBD1	TRBJ2-7	TGTGCCAGCAGCACCCGACAGGGTTACGAGCAGTACTTC	CASSTRQGYEQYF
TRBV21-1	.	.	TRBJ2-2	TGTGCCAGCGAAAGGACGGCCGCCGGGGAGCTGTTTTTT	CASERTAAGELFF
TRBV29-1	once	.	TRBJ1-1	TGCAGCGTCAACAGGGTTAGTCGCACTGAAGCTTTCTTT	CSVNRVSRTEAFF
TRBV6-5	.	.	TRBJ1-6	TGTGCCAGCAGTTACGATCCGACAGGTTATAATTCACCCCTCCACTTT	CASSYDPTGYNSPLHF
TRBV28	once	.	TRBJ1-5	TGTGCCAGCACTATACAGGGACAGCCCCAGCATTTT	CASTIQGQPQHF
TRBV18	.	.	TRBJ1-1	TGTGCCAGCTCACCGACTTTAGAAGCTTTCTTT	CASSPTLEAFF
TRBV2	.	TRBD2	TRBJ2-7	TGTGCCAGCAGTGTGGGACTAGCGGGAGGGGGCTACGAGCAGTACTTC	CASSVGLAGGGYEQYF
TRBV3-1/TRBV3-2	.	.	TRBJ1-2	TGTGCCAGCAGCCACGCCTCATATGGGAGGGATGGCTACACCTTC	CASSHASYGRDGYTF
TRBV6-1	.	.	TRBJ1-2	TGTGCCAGCAGTGAAGCGGGGGTATGGTTTATCCTGATGGGCTACACCTTC	CASSEAGVWFILMGYTF
TRBV6-5	.	TRBD1	TRBJ2-1	TGTGCCAGCGCGTGGACAGGGGCCCACAATGAGCAGTTCTTC	CASAWTGAHNEQFF
TRBV29-1	.	.	TRBJ2-5	TGCAGCGTTGATAAGCACGAAGAGACCCAGTACTTC	CSVDKHEETQYF
TRBV7-2	.	.	TRBJ2-7	TGTGCCAGCAGCTTAGGGGTATTTATCATGGGGCAGTACTTC	CASSLGVFIMGQYF
TRBV7-2	.	.	TRBJ1-2	TGTGCCAGCAGCTCCTGGTACGAGGGCTACACCTTC	CASSSWYEGYTF
TRBV5-1	.	TRBD1	TRBJ1-4	TGCGCCAGCAGCTTCAGGGGGTCAGGTGAAAAACTGTTTTTT	CASSFRGSGEKLFF
TRBV9	.	.	TRBJ2-3	TGTGCCAGCAGCGTAGGTGGCAGCGCCACAGATACGCAGTATTTT	CASSVGGSATDTQYF
TRBV5-1	.	TRBD1	TRBJ2-5	TGCGCCAGCAGCCCCGGGACAGGGTCCGAGACCCAGTACTTC	CASSPGTGSETQYF
TRBV24-1	.	.	TRBJ2-5	TGTGCCACCAGGGGGGAGGCCCAAGAGACCCAGTACTTC	CATRGEAQETQYF
TRBV3-1/TRBV3-2	.	TRBD1	TRBJ1-6	TGTGCCAGCAGCCAGGGGACAGGGTCTTCACCCCTCCACTTT	CASSQGTGSSPLHF
TRBV19	.	.	TRBJ2-1	TGTGCCAGTAGTATCGAGACTCGTTTCGGCGGCAATGAGCAGTTCTTC	CASSIETRFGGNEQFF
TRBV6-5	.	.	TRBJ2-5	TGTGCCAGCAGTTATCTGTTCGAGGGACGAGAGACCCAGTACTTC	CASSYLFEGRETQYF
TRBV4-3	.	.	TRBJ2-1	TGCGCCAGCAGCCTAGGGGTGGTAGCGAGCAATGAGCAGTTCTTC	CASSLGVVASNEQFF
TRBV28	.	TRBD1	TRBJ1-2	TGTGCCAGCAGTTTGCAGGGGGCAGGAGGGTATGGCTACACCTTC	CASSLQGAGGYGYTF
TRBV13	.	.	TRBJ2-7	TGTGCCAGCAGCTTAGTAAACCATTACGAGCAGTACTTC	CASSLVNHYEQYF
TRBV11-2	.	.	TRBJ1-4	TGTGCCAGCAGCTTAGGCGCAGGCGGGCCTGAAAAACTGTTTTTT	CASSLGAGGPEKLFF
TRBV19	.	TRBD1	TRBJ1-5	TGTGCCAGTAGGGGACAGGGGGCCCGAGAAGGCAATCAGCCCCAGCATTTT	CASRGQGAREGNQPQHF
TRBV4-2	few	.	TRBJ1-1	TGTGCCAGCAGCCGTTCGTCGGTCACTGAAGCTTTCTTT	CASSRSSVTEAFF
TRBV6-5	.	.	TRBJ1-5	TGTGCCAGCAGTTCAGAAAATAGCAATCAGCCCCAGCATTTT	CASSSENSNQPQHF
TRBV7-2	.	.	TRBJ2-3	TGTGCCAGCAGCTTCGTCGGGTCTCGTACGCAGTATTTT	CASSFVGSRTQYF
TRBV19	.	.	TRBJ2-7	TGTGCCAGTAGTCTCAGGTTGGGAGAGGGATCCTACGAGCAGTACTTC	CASSLRLGEGSYEQYF
TRBV11-1	.	.	TRBJ1-1	TGTGCCAGCAGCCTTCGACAGAACACTGAAGCTTTCTTT	CASSLRQNTEAFF
TRBV19	.	.	TRBJ1-1	TGTGCCAGTAGTATAGACAGGCTGTTGAACACTGAAGCTTTCTTT	CASSIDRLLNTEAFF
TRBV4-1	once	.	TRBJ2-1	TGCGCCAGCAGCCAAGATAAGGGAGGGACAGGAAACCCAAATGAGCAGTTCTTC	CASSQDKGGTGNPNEQFF
TRBV7-2	.	.	TRBJ1-1	TGTGCCAGCAGCCCAAACATGAACACTGAAGCTTTCTTT	CASSPNMNTEAFF
TRBV7-2	.	.	TRBJ2-1	TGTGCCAGCAGCCCTGTCCACAGCCACAATGAGCAGTTCTTC	CASSPVHSHNEQFF
TRBV3-1/TRBV3-2	few	.	TRBJ2-2	TGTGCCAGCAGCCATCGACGGCACACCGGGGAGCTGTTTTTT	CASSHRRHTGELFF
TRBV27	.	.	TRBJ1-2	TGTGCCAGTCCGGACTTCTTACTTTCTAACTATGGCTACACCTTC	CASPDFLLSNYGYTF
TRBV6-5	.	.	TRBJ1-1	TGTGCCAGCAGTTACTCGGGGGGCGAAGGGACTGAAGCTTTCTTT	CASSYSGGEGTEAFF
TRBV10-3	.	.	TRBJ1-2	TGTGCCGCAGGGGCCGGGAACACTGGCTATGGCTACACCTTC	CAAGAGNTGYGYTF
TRBV7-9	.	TRBD1	TRBJ1-2	TGTGCCAGCAGCTCGACCTCGACAGGGTTTGGTGGCTACACCTTC	CASSSTSTGFGGYTF
TRBV7-6	.	.	TRBJ1-1	TGTGCCAGCAGCTTAGGGGCGGGGAACACTGAAGCTTTCTTT	CASSLGAGNTEAFF
TRBV9	.	.	TRBJ2-2	TGTGCCAGCAGCTGGGGAGGGGGATCCACCGGGGAGCTGTTTTTT	CASSWGGGSTGELFF
TRBV7-8	.	.	TRBJ2-2	TGTGCCAGCAGCTTAGATCTGAACACCGGGGAGCTGTTTTTT	CASSLDLNTGELFF
TRBV5-4	once	.	TRBJ1-1	TGTGCCAGCAGCTCTTACGGCCAGGGGTACACTGAAGCTTTCTTT	CASSSYGQGYTEAFF